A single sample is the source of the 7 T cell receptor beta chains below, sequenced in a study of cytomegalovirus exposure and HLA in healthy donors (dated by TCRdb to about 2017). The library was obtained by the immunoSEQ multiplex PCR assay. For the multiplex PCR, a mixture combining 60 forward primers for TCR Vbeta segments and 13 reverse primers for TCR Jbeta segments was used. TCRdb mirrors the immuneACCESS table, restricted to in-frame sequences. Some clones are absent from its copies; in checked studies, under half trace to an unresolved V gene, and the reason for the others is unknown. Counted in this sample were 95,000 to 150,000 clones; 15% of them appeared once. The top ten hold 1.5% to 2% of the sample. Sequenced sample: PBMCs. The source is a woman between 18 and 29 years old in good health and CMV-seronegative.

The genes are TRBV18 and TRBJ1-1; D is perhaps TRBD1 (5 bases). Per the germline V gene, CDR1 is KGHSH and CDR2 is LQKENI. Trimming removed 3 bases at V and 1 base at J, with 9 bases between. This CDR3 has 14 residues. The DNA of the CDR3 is TGTGCCAGCTCACCGATGGACAAGAACACTGAAGCTTTCTTT. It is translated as CASSPMDKNTEAFF.

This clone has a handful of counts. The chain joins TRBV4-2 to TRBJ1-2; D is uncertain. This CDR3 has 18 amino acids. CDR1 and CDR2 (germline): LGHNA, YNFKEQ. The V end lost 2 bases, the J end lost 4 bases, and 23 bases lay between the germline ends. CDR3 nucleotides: TGTGCCAGCAGCCAACCCATCCCCCGATTGAGCGGGCTCTATGGCTACACCTTC. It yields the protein CASSQPIPRLSGLYGYTF.

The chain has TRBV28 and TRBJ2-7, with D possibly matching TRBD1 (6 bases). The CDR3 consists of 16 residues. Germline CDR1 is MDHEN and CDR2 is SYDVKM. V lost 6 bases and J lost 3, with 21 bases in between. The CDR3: CASRPPGHSKFYEQYF. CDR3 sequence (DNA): TGTGCCAGCAGACCGCCGGGACACTCTAAATTCTACGAGCAGTACTTC.

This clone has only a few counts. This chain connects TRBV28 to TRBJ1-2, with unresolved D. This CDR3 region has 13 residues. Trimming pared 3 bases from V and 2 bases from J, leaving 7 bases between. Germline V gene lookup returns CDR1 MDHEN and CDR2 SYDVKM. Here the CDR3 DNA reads TGTGCCAGCAGTTTCCTCTCGAACTATGGCTACACCTTC. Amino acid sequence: CASSFLSNYGYTF.

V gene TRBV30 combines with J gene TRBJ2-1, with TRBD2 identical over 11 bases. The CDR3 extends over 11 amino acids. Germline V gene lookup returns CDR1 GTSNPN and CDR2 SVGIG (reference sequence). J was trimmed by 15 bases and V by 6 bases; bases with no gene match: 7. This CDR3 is CACVTSGTWFF. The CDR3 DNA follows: TGTGCCTGCGTGACTAGCGGGACTTGGTTCTTC.

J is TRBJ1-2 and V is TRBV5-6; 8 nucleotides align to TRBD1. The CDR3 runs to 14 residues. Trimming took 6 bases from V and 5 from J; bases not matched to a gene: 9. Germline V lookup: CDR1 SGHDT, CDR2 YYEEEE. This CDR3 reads CASTLGTGIYGYTF. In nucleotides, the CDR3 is TGTGCCAGCACCCTTGGGACAGGCATTTATGGCTACACCTTC. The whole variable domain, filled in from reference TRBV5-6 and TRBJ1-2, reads DAGVTQSPTHLIKTRGQQVTLRCSPKSGHDTVSWYQQALGQGPQFIFQYYEEEERQRGNFPDRFSGHQFPNYSSELNVNALLLGDSALYLCASTLGTGIYGYTFGSGTRLTVV.

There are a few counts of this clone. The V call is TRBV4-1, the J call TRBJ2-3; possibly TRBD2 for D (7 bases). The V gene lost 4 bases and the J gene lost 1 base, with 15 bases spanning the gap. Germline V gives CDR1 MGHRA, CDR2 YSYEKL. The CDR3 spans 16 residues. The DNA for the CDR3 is TGCGCCAGCAGCCTGAGGGGGGGGCGCGGCACAGATACGCAGTATTTT. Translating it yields CASSLRGGRGTDTQYF.